The 21 T cell receptor beta chains listed next were all sequenced from one sample in a study of OX40 agonist ivuxolimab in advanced cancers. The data were produced by immunoSEQ multiplex PCR, yet TCRdb's version contains in-frame clones alone and is incomplete. This repertoire shows 95,000 to 150,000 clones, about 94% found once; its top ten account for over 0.15%. The sample in question was CD4+ or CD8+ T cells sorted from blood, obtained in a trial of the OX40 agonist ivuxolimab. These receptors all stem from an adult with an advanced solid tumor such as melanoma, head and neck, liver or kidney cancer.

Of note for this clone: The same CDR3 can be traced to other DNA sequences in this sample. J is TRBJ2-5 and V is TRBV19; D gene ambiguous. Trimming stripped 2 bases from V and 4 bases from J, with 5 bases between. CDR1 is LNHDA and CDR2 is SQIVND in the germline V gene (reference sequence). This CDR3 spans 12 amino acids. CDR3 protein: CASSIRGETQYF. The DNA for the CDR3 is TGTGCCAGTAGTATAAGAGGAGAGACCCAGTACTTC.

The rearrangement links TRBV5-1 to TRBJ1-2; possible D gene TRBD1, 6 bases. In germline, CDR1 is SGHRS, CDR2 YFSETQ. The CDR3 runs to 16 residues. V lost 0 bases and J 1 base, leaving 13 bases between the germline ends. The CDR3 DNA reads TGCGCCAGCAGCTTGGCATCAGGGGCCGTTAACTATGGCTACACCTTC. Translating gives CASSLASGAVNYGYTF.

The V and J genes are TRBV9 and TRBJ2-1, with a possible D match to TRBD1 (7 bases). Germline V CDR1 and CDR2: SGDLS, YYNGEE. The CDR3 spans 13 residues. Trimming pared 7 bases from V and 9 bases from J, leaving 17 bases between. The CDR3 nucleotides read TGTGCCAGCCGAGACAGGGAGGTAGGTGAGCAGTTCTTC. The encoded protein is CASRDREVGEQFF.

The V call is TRBV25-1, the J call TRBJ1-2; tentatively, D is TRBD1 (5 bases). The CDR3 sequence is 15 residues long. V was shortened by 4 bases and J by 4 bases, with 16 bases between the two germline ends. Looked up from germline, CDR1 is MGHDK and CDR2 is SYGVNS. CDR3 in amino acids: CASSVGAAPPYGYTF. The CDR3 DNA follows: TGTGCCAGCAGTGTCGGGGCGGCTCCTCCCTATGGCTACACCTTC.

V gene TRBV25-1 combines with J gene TRBJ2-1, with D hard to call. V was pared by 5 bases and J by 9 bases, with 8 bases between. Germline CDR1 is MGHDK and CDR2 is SYGVNS. The CDR3 length is 11 residues. This CDR3 is CASSRVVEQFF. The CDR3 nucleotides read TGTGCCAGCAGTCGAGTGGTTGAGCAGTTCTTC.

V is TRBV30 and J is TRBJ2-3; 10 bases align to TRBD1. Trimming at V came to 0 bases and at J to 3 bases, leaving 3 bases not matched to a gene. The length of the CDR3 is 15 residues. Germline CDR1 is GTSNPN and CDR2 is SVGIG (reference sequence). DNA for the CDR3: TGTGCCTGGAGTGTAGGACAGGGGGGGACAGATACGCAGTATTTT. Protein sequence: CAWSVGQGGTDTQYF.

The chain employs TRBV5-4 and TRBJ2-7; 9 nucleotides align to TRBD1. The germline V gene has CDR1 SGHNT and CDR2 YYREEE (reference sequence). The junction had 4 bases not matched to a gene; V was cut back by 4 bases and J by 5 bases. The CDR3 runs 13 residues. The CDR3 spells CASSAQGAHEQYF. CDR3 in DNA: TGTGCCAGCAGCGCACAGGGGGCCCACGAGCAGTACTTC. Combining the CDR3 with reference TRBV5-4 and TRBJ2-7 gives the whole variable domain ETGVTQSPTHLIKTRGQQVTLRCSSQSGHNTVSWYQQALGQGPQFIFQYYREEENGRGNFPPRFSGLQFPNYSSELNVNALELDDSALYLCASSAQGAHEQYFGPGTRLTVT.

V usage is TRBV5-1 and J usage is TRBJ2-3; D remains ambiguous. Germline V gene sequence: CDR1 SGHRS, CDR2 YFSETQ. The CDR3 runs 14 residues. Trimming took 0 bases from V and 5 from J, leaving 10 bases between them. CDR3 DNA: TGCGCCAGCAGCTTGGGGTCTCCCCGAGATACGCAGTATTTT. It is translated as CASSLGSPRDTQYF.

The chain combines TRBV18 with TRBJ1-1; TRBD1 is a possible D gene (5 bases). Trimming removed 6 bases from V and 4 bases from J, with 15 bases in between. This CDR3 is 14 amino acids long. Germline loops: CDR1 KGHSH, CDR2 LQKENI. The CDR3 DNA reads TGTGCCAGCTCCCGGGGGGGGGTTAGCACTGAAGCTTTCTTT. The encoded protein is CASSRGGVSTEAFF.

Concerning this clone itself: The junction departs from germline at one end; a sequencing error may be responsible. Other DNA sequences from this sample encode an identical CDR3 as well. The chain couples TRBV7-9 to TRBJ2-7; 7 bases match TRBD2. This CDR3 is built from 16 residues. Germline V gene sequence: CDR1 SEHNR, CDR2 FQNEAQ (reference sequence). The CDR3, as DNA: TGTGCCAGCAGTTTAGGAGTGGCTAGCGGTACCTACGAGCAGTACTTC. It translates to CASSLGVASGTYEQYF.

CDR3 sequence (DNA): TGTGCCAGCAGTTCGAGGACAGGGCCCATGCATTTT. Translated, it gives CASSSRTGPMHF. The V gene is TRBV28, the J gene TRBJ1-5; 8 bases match TRBD1. The CDR3 has 12 amino acids. Per germline, CDR1 MDHEN and CDR2 SYDVKM. V trimming: 4 bases; J trimming: 15 bases; junction bases outside the gene matches: 8.

The chain carries TRBV19 and TRBJ2-7; D is ambiguous. CDR3 length: 14 amino acids. Germline V gives CDR1 LNHDA, CDR2 SQIVND (reference sequence). V was shortened by 6 bases and J by 0 bases, with 12 bases between the two germline ends. The CDR3 sequence: CASSPMLSSYEQYF. The CDR3 region has the DNA TGTGCCAGTAGCCCGATGCTTAGCTCCTACGAGCAGTACTTC.

J is TRBJ1-5 and V is TRBV28; D is unresolved. The CDR3 extends over 12 amino acids. CDR1 is MDHEN and CDR2 is SYDVKM in the germline V gene. The V end lost 7 bases, the J end lost 5 bases, and 9 bases lay between the germline ends. Here the CDR3 DNA reads TGTGCCAGCACCCTTCCGGATCAGCCCCAGCATTTT. Translation: CASTLPDQPQHF.

This rearrangement joins TRBV4-1 to TRBJ1-3; D gene uncertain. This CDR3 is 17 amino acids long. Trimming took 0 bases from V and 3 from J, leaving 15 bases between them. In germline, CDR1 is MGHRA, CDR2 YSYEKL. The CDR3 is CASSQDDYPKSGNTIYF. CDR3 nucleotides: TGCGCCAGCAGCCAAGATGACTATCCAAAAAGTGGAAACACCATATATTTT.

The gene calls are TRBV5-6 and TRBJ2-3; unclear D gene. From germline, CDR1 is SGHDT and CDR2 YYEEEE. CDR3 length equals 16 residues. V lost 4 bases and J 1 base, leaving 16 bases between the germline ends. CDR3 sequence: CASSTRLRRGTDTQYF. The CDR3 nucleotides are TGTGCCAGCAGCACCAGACTCCGTAGGGGCACAGATACGCAGTATTTT. The full variable domain, completed using reference TRBV5-6 and TRBJ2-3, is DAGVTQSPTHLIKTRGQQVTLRCSPKSGHDTVSWYQQALGQGPQFIFQYYEEEERQRGNFPDRFSGHQFPNYSSELNVNALLLGDSALYLCASSTRLRRGTDTQYFGPGTRLTVL.

This rearrangement joins TRBV28 to TRBJ1-1, with 7 positions matching TRBD1. CDR3 length equals 15 residues. The germline V gene encodes CDR1 MDHEN and CDR2 SYDVKM. The V segment lost 2 bases and the J segment 7 bases; nucleotides outside the gene matches: 10. The CDR3 region has the DNA TGTGCCAGCAGTTTAAGGGAACAGGGGCGAGGTGAAGCTTTCTTT. Protein: CASSLREQGRGEAFF.

The chain combines TRBV19 with TRBJ1-2, with 9 bases identical to TRBD1. Germline V gene sequence: CDR1 LNHDA, CDR2 SQIVND (reference sequence). The CDR3 runs to 15 residues. V shed 7 bases, J shed 4 bases, and the junction held 10 bases outside the gene matches. CDR3 in DNA: TGTGCCAGTACTGAACAGGGGGCCACGGTCTATGGCTACACCTTC. It specifies CASTEQGATVYGYTF.

In this sample, this clone turned up once. The V gene is TRBV18, the J gene TRBJ2-3; 8 bases are a match to TRBD2. The CDR3 covers 16 residues. With 4 bases clipped from V and 0 bases from J, the junction kept 6 bases outside the gene matches. Germline loops: CDR1 KGHSH, CDR2 LQKENI. CDR3 amino acids: CASSLRGASSTDTQYF. CDR3 DNA: TGTGCCAGCTCACTGCGGGGGGCGTCTAGCACAGATACGCAGTATTTT.

The V and J genes are TRBV7-6 and TRBJ2-1, with 13 bases fitting TRBD2. This CDR3 is built from 15 residues. The germline V gene has CDR1 SGHVS and CDR2 FNYEAQ. The ends lost 5 bases at V and 4 bases at J; junction bases unmatched: 2. Here the CDR3 reads CASSTGLAGYNEQFF. In DNA, the CDR3 is TGTGCCAGCAGCACGGGACTAGCGGGATACAATGAGCAGTTCTTC.

The chain couples TRBV6-6 to TRBJ2-4, with D perhaps TRBD1 (6 bases). Germline V gene data show CDR1 as MNHNY and CDR2 as SVGAGI (reference sequence). With 8 bases removed from V and 4 bases from J, the gap between germline ends came to 15 bases. This CDR3 has 14 residues. CDR3 residues: CASSPSGQKNIQYF. CDR3 nucleotide sequence: TGTGCCAGCTCTCCCTCTGGACAGAAAAACATTCAGTACTTC.

The chain uses TRBV18 and TRBJ2-3; 13 nucleotides line up with TRBD2. This CDR3 has 15 amino acids. The germline V gene has CDR1 KGHSH and CDR2 LQKENI. After removal of 5 bases from V and 1 base from J, the junction contained 0 bases not matched to a gene. CDR3 loop: CASSGLAGGTDTQYF. The CDR3, as DNA: TGTGCCAGCTCAGGACTAGCGGGGGGCACAGATACGCAGTATTTT.